The clone carrying this T cell receptor (beta chain) was detected only a few times. Its antigen is as yet unknown. The template used for profiling TCR beta VDJ and CDR3 was genomic DNA. One entry per CDR3 protein results from TCRdb running MiXCR on the reads. The repertoire holds fewer than 200,000 distinct CDR3 sequences, 45% to 60% seen once, with over 10% in the top ten. All sequencing subjects had displayed CD8+CD57+ cell expansion on flow cytometry. This entry belongs to a study of CD8+CD57+ T cells in acquired aplastic anemia. Study conclusions and caveats: A significant difference in CD8+ Simpson's diversity between patients and controls was not found.

CDR1 is LGHDT, CDR2 YNNKEL, per germline (reference sequence). The CDR3 totals 12 residues. V shed 0 bases and J shed 9 bases, with 5 bases lying between them. The sequenced sample consisted of sorted CD4+, CD8+, or CD8+CD57+ T cells (not recorded which) from PBMCs. J is TRBJ1-4 and V is TRBV3-1; D gene unclear. This clonotype was sampled from a human donor with aplastic anemia. The CDR3 spells CASSQDLKKLFF. The CDR3 nucleotides read TGTGCCAGCAGCCAAGATCTCAAAAAACTGTTTTTT.